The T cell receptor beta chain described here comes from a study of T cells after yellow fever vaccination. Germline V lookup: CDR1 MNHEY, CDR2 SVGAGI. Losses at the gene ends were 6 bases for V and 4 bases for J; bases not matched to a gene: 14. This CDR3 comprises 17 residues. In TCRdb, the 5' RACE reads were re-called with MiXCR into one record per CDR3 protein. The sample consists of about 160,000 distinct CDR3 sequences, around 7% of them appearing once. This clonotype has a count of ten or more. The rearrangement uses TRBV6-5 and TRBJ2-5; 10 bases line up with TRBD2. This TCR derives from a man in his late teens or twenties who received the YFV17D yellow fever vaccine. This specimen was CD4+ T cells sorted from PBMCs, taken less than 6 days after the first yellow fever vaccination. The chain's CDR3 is CASSTQHGAGGPETQYF. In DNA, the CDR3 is TGTGCCAGCAGCACCCAGCACGGAGCGGGGGGGCCAGAGACCCAGTACTTC.